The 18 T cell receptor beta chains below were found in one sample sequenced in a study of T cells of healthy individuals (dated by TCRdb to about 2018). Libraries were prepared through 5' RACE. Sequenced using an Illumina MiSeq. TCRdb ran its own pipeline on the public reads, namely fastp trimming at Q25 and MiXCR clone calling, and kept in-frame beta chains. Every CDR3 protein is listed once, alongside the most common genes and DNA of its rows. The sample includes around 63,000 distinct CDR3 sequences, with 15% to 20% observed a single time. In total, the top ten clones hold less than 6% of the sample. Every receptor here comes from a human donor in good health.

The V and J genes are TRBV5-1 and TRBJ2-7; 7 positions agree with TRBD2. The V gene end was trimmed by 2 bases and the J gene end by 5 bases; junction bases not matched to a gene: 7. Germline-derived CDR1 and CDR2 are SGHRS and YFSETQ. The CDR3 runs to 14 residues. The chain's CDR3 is CASSFRAGDDEQYF. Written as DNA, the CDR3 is TGCGCCAGCAGCTTCCGGGCGGGAGACGACGAGCAGTACTTC. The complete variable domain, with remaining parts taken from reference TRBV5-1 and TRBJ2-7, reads KAGVTQTPRYLIKTRGQQVTLSCSPISGHRSVSWYQQTPGQGLQFLFEYFSETQRNKGNFPGRFSGRQFSNSRSEMNVSTLELGDSALYLCASSFRAGDDEQYFGPGTRLTVT.

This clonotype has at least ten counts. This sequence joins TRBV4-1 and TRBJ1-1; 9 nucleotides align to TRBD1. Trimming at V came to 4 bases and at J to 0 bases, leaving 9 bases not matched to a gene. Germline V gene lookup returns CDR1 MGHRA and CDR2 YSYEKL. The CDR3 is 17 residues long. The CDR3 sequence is CASSPGQGGSLNTEAFF. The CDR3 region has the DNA TGCGCCAGCAGCCCGGGACAGGGAGGTAGCCTGAACACTGAAGCTTTCTTT.

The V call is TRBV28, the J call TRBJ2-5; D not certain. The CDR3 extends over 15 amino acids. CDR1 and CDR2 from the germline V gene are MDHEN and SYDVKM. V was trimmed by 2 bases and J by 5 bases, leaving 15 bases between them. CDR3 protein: CASSLKASLVETQYF. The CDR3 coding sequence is TGTGCCAGCAGTTTAAAGGCCAGCCTCGTGGAGACCCAGTACTTC.

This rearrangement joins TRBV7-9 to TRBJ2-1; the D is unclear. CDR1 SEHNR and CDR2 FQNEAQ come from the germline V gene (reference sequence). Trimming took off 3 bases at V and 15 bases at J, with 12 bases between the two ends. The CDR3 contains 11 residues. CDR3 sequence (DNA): TGTGCCAGCAGCTTTACTGAGTATCCGTTCTTC. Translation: CASSFTEYPFF.

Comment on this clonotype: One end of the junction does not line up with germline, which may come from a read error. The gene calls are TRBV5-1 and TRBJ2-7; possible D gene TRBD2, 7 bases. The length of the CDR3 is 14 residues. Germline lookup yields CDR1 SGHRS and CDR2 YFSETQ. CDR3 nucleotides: TGTGCCAGCAGCTTAGATCGGGGGGCGAGCGAGCAGTACTTC. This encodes CASSLDRGASEQYF. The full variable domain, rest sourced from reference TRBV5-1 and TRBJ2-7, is KAGVTQTPRYLIKTRGQQVTLSCSPISGHRSVSWYQQTPGQGLQFLFEYFSETQRNKGNFPGRFSGRQFSNSRSEMNVSTLELGDSALYLCASSLDRGASEQYFGPGTRLTVT.

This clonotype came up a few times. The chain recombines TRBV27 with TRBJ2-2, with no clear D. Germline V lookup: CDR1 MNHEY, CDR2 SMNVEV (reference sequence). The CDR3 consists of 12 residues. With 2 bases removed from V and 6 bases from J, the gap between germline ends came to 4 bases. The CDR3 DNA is TGTGCCAGCAGTTTAAGCGCCGGGGAGCTGTTTTTT. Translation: CASSLSAGELFF.

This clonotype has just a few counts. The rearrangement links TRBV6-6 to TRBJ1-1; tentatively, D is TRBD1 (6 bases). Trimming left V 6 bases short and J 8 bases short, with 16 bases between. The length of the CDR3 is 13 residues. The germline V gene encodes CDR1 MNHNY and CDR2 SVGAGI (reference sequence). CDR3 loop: CASRQNSGAEAFF. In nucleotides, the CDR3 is TGTGCCAGCAGGCAAAACTCGGGGGCGGAAGCTTTCTTT.

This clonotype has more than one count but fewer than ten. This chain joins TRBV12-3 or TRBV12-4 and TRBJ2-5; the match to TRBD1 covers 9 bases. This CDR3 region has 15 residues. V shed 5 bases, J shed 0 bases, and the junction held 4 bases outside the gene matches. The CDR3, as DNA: TGTGCCAGCAGTGCCGGGACAGGGTACCAAGAGACCCAGTACTTC. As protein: CASSAGTGYQETQYF.

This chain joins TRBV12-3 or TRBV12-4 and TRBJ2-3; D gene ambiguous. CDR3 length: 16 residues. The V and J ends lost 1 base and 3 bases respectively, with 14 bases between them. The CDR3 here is CASSLGAGPGTDTQYF. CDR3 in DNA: TGTGCCAGCAGTTTAGGGGCCGGACCCGGAACAGATACGCAGTATTTT.

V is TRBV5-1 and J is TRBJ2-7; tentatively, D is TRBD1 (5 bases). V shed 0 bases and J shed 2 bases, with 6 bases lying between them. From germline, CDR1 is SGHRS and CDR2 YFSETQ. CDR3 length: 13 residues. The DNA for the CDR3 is TGCGCCAGCAGCTTGGAGACAGCCTACGAGCAGTACTTC. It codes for CASSLETAYEQYF.

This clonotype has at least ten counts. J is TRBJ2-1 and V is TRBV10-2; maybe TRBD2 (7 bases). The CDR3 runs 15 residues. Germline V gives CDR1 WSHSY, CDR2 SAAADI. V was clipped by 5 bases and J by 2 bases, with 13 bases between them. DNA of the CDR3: TGCGCCAGCAGTAGAGGGGGGGCGGCCTACAATGAGCAGTTCTTC. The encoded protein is CASSRGGAAYNEQFF.

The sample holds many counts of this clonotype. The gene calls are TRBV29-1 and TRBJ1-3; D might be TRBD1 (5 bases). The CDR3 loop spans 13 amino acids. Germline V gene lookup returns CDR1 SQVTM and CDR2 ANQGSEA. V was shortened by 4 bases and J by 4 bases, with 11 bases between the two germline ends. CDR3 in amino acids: CSVGLAGGNTIYF. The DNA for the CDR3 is TGCAGCGTTGGCCTAGCAGGGGGAAACACCATATATTTT.

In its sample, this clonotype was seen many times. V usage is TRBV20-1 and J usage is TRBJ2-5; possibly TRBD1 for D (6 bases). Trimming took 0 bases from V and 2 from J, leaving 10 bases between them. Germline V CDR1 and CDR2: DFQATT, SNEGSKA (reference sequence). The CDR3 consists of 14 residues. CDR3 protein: CSARDGRGQETQYF. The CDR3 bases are TGCAGTGCTAGAGATGGTAGGGGGCAAGAGACCCAGTACTTC.

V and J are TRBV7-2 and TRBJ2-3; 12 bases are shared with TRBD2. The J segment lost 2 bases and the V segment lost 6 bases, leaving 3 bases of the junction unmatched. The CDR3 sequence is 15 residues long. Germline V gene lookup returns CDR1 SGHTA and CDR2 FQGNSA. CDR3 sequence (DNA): TGTGCCAGCAGGGGACTAGCGGGCCCCACAGATACGCAGTATTTT. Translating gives CASRGLAGPTDTQYF.

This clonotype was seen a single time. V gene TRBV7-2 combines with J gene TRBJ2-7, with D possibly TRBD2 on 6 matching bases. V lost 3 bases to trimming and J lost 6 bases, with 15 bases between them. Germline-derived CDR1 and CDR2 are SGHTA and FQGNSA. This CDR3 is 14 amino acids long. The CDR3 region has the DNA TGTGCCAGCAGCTTGGGGGACTCAAGGAGCGAGCAGTACTTC. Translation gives CASSLGDSRSEQYF.

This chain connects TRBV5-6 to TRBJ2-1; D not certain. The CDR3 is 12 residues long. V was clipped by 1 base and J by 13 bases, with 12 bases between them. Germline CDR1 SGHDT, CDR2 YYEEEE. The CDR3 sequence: CASSLSASQQFF. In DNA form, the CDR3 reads TGTGCCAGCAGCTTGTCAGCATCCCAACAGTTCTTC.

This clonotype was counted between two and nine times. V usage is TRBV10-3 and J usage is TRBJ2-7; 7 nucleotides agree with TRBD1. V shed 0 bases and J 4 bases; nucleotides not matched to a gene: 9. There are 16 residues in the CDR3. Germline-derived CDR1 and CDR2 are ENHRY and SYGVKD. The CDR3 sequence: CAISESPTGQGYEQYF. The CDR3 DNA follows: TGTGCCATCAGTGAGTCTCCGACAGGGCAGGGTTACGAGCAGTACTTC.

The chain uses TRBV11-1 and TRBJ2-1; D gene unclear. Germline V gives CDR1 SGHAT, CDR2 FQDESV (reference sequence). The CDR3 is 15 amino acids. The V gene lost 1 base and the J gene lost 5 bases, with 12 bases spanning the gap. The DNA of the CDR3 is TGTGCCAGCAGCTTAGTTCAGGACCCAAACAATGAGCAGTTCTTC. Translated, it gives CASSLVQDPNNEQFF.